Detailed here is one T cell receptor beta chain. Germline CDR1 reads MDHEN; CDR2 reads SYDVKM. V was shortened by 4 bases and J by 11 bases, with 8 bases between the two germline ends. The CDR3 is made up of 10 amino acids. The sample belongs to a study of PD-L1 blockade in urothelial cancer. Documented time point: peripheral blood 6 weeks after treatment start. The data were produced by immunoSEQ multiplex PCR, yet TCRdb's version contains in-frame clones alone and is incomplete. The sample shows some 110,000 clones, roughly 90% of them seen only once. This receptor was taken from a man aged 55 to 69 with urothelial cancer. The material was PBMCs, obtained around atezolizumab (anti-PD-L1) treatment. The gene calls are TRBV28 and TRBJ1-1; D unclear. The CDR3 protein is CASSSTGAFF. In DNA form, the CDR3 reads TGTGCCAGCAGTTCGACCGGGGCTTTCTTT.